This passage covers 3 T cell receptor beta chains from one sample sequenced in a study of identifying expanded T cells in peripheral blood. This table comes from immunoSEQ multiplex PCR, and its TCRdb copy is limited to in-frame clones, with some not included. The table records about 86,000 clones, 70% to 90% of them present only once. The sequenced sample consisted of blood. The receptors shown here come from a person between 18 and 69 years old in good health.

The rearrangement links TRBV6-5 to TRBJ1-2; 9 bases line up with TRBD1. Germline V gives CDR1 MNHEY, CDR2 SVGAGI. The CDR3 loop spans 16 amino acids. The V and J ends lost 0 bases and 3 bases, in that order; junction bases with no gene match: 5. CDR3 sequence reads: CASSYSYRGRDYGYTF. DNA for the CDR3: TGTGCCAGCAGTTACTCGTACAGGGGGCGCGACTATGGCTACACCTTC.

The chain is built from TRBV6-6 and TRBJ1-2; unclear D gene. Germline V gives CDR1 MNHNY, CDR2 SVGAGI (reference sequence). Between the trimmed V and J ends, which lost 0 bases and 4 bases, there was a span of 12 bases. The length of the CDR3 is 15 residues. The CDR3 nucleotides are TGTGCCAGCAGTTACTCGGGCCGTCTCTCCTATGGCTACACCTTC. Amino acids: CASSYSGRLSYGYTF.

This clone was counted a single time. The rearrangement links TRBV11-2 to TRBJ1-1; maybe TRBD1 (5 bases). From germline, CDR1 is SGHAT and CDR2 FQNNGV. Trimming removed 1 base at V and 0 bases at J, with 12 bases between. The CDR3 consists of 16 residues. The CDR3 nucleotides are TGTGCCAGCAGCTTAGTATTCGGGGGAATGAACACTGAAGCTTTCTTT. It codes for CASSLVFGGMNTEAFF.